The 5 T cell receptor beta chains below come from one sample, sequenced in a study of Ad26.COV2.S vaccination and SARS-CoV-2 variants. Clones were read by immunoSEQ multiplex PCR, and TCRdb kept only the in-frame ones, dropping some. The data show about 450,000 clones, roughly 89% seen once. As for treatment: some 20 received Ad26.COV2.S at low or high dose, single or two shots; roughly five received placebo; per-sample allocation not given. Vaccine and placebo recipients were sampled on day 63 after the first injection. The source was peripheral blood, collected in a trial of Ad26.COV2.S vaccine versus placebo. The origin of the receptors is a person between 18 and 65 years old who received the Ad26.COV2.S COVID-19 vaccine or a placebo.

This chain joins TRBV28 and TRBJ2-3, with a tentative D call TRBD1 (6 bases). The CDR3 is 15 amino acids. Germline values: CDR1 MDHEN, CDR2 SYDVKM. V was trimmed by 5 bases and J by 3 bases, leaving 15 bases between them. This CDR3 reads CASSQTGFRTDTQYF. For the CDR3, the DNA is TGTGCCAGCAGTCAAACAGGGTTTAGAACAGATACGCAGTATTTT.

This chain connects TRBV29-1 to TRBJ1-2, with D possibly TRBD1 on 6 matching bases. Trimming took 6 bases from V and 2 from J, leaving 16 bases between them. Looked up from germline, CDR1 is SQVTM and CDR2 is ANQGSEA. The CDR3 is 14 residues long. CDR3 sequence (DNA): TGCAGCGTGAACCGGGACACAACCAACTATGGCTACACCTTC. It translates to CSVNRDTTNYGYTF.

The chain links TRBV30 to TRBJ1-6; no reliable D call. Germline CDR1 and CDR2: GTSNPN and SVGIG (reference sequence). Trimming stripped 2 bases from V and 0 bases from J, with 5 bases between. The CDR3 runs 14 residues. The chain's CDR3 is CAWSLDSYNSPLHF. In DNA form, the CDR3 reads TGTGCCTGGAGTCTTGACTCCTATAATTCACCCCTCCACTTT.

The chain has TRBV27 and TRBJ1-6; possibly TRBD1 for D (6 bases). Trimming left V 7 bases short and J 0 bases short, with 16 bases between. From germline, CDR1 is MNHEY and CDR2 SMNVEV (reference sequence). This CDR3 is built from 17 residues. CDR3 nucleotides: TGTGCCAGCACCAGGGGAATGGGGAGCTCCTATAATTCACCCCTCCACTTT. Translation: CASTRGMGSSYNSPLHF.

This chain joins TRBV30 and TRBJ2-7, with TRBD1 as a possible D gene (5 bases). The CDR3 loop spans 12 amino acids. Trimming took 5 bases from V and 5 from J, leaving 13 bases between them. Germline-derived CDR1 and CDR2 are GTSNPN and SVGIG (reference sequence). CDR3 loop: CAWDQGAHEQYF. CDR3 in DNA: TGTGCCTGGGATCAGGGTGCCCACGAGCAGTACTTC.